The sequence of this TCR beta chain was determined in a study of shared clonotypes between healthy human individuals. The germline CDR1 and CDR2 sequences are SGHRS and YFSETQ. With 4 bases removed from V and 1 base from J, the gap between germline ends came to 11 bases. The CDR3 covers 15 residues. All donors were healthy HIV-negative adults lacking recent acute infections or vaccinations. This table comes from immunoSEQ multiplex PCR, and its TCRdb copy is limited to in-frame clones, with some not included. The table shows about a million clones, with around three quarters occurring only once. The chain recombines TRBV5-1 with TRBJ2-2, with D possibly being TRBD2 (6 bases). The source is a man aged 18 to 35 in good health. Some clones in this sample may be carry-over from other donors' samples. The sequencing sample was made of memory CD4+ T cells from PBMCs. Documented subset: CD45RA-negative fraction. CDR3 sequence reads: CASSMGLLNTGELFF. The DNA of the CDR3 is TGCGCCAGCAGCATGGGACTTCTGAACACCGGGGAGCTGTTTTTT.